The 29 T cell receptor beta chains presented below share a single source sample, sequenced in a study of spatial heterogeneity in lung cancer. General study results and limits: Tumor mutation count correlated with how many alpha and beta TCRs expanded intratumorally.

The time point: sample taken at primary tumor resection. TCRdb reanalysed the 5' RACE reads using MiXCR and keeps one entry per CDR3 protein. The data show some 7,000 distinct CDR3 sequences, with over 10% seen just once and roughly 8.1% held by the top ten. These receptors have no identified antigens. Source: lung tumor tissue, taken at surgery. The receptor source for this set is a male donor with early-stage non-small cell lung cancer.

Many counts were recorded for this clonotype. This beta chain is an unintended read in a library built for alpha chains; its size means little. The rearrangement joins TRBV7-2 to TRBJ1-1, with no clear D. Trimming took 5 bases from V and 2 from J, leaving 12 bases between them. The CDR3 is 14 amino acids. Germline V gene data show CDR1 as SGHTA and CDR2 as FQGNSA. The CDR3 DNA reads as TGTGCCAGCAGCCCCGTTTGGAGAAACACTGAAGCTTTCTTT. It translates to CASSPVWRNTEAFF.

This clonotype was counted ten times or more. This beta chain is a stray read from a library made for alpha chains; its abundance is not meaningful. The gene calls are TRBV10-2 and TRBJ1-2; no clear D gene. Germline V gene sequence: CDR1 WSHSY, CDR2 SAAADI. V was shortened by 0 bases and J by 0 bases, with 5 bases between the two germline ends. The CDR3 runs to 14 residues. As DNA, the CDR3 is TGCGCCAGCAGTGAGTCGGGGTCTAACTATGGCTACACCTTC. Amino acids: CASSESGSNYGYTF.

This clonotype has only a few counts. An end of the junction does not agree with germline; a read error may underlie this. This beta chain is a stray sequence in a library constructed for alpha chains; its clone size is not meaningful. The chain carries TRBV12-3 or TRBV12-4 and TRBJ1-2; TRBD1 might be the D (6 bases). The CDR3 is made up of 17 amino acids. The CDR3 reads CASSPLTGFSPVIIKAF. For the CDR3, the DNA is TGTGCCAGCAGTCCGCTGACAGGTTTTTCCCCCGTTATTATTAAGGCCTTC.

Turning to this clonotype: The library was built for alpha chains, so this beta chain is an off-target read and its size means little. The chain uses TRBV5-4 and TRBJ2-5, with 7 bases fitting TRBD2. Germline CDR1 and CDR2: SGHNT and YYREEE (reference sequence). The CDR3 has 13 amino acids. V lost 1 base, J lost 5 bases, and 2 bases stayed unmatched. CDR3 residues: CASSLREGETQYF. The DNA of the CDR3 is TGTGCCAGCAGCTTGAGGGAGGGCGAGACCCAGTACTTC.

Sample share makes this clonotype medium-sized. As an off-target read in a library built for alpha chains, this beta chain has a frequency of little significance. The chain combines TRBV20-1 with TRBJ2-7, with D perhaps matching TRBD2 (6 bases). The germline V and J ends were trimmed by 6 bases and 2 bases, with 14 bases remaining between them. CDR1 DFQATT and CDR2 SNEGSKA come from the germline V gene (reference sequence). The CDR3 covers 13 residues. CDR3 loop: CSAARTGAYEQYF. In DNA form, the CDR3 reads TGCAGTGCCGCACGGACGGGAGCCTACGAGCAGTACTTC.

This clonotype was seen at least ten times. Found in a library prepared for alpha chains, this beta chain is an off-target read, and its abundance has little meaning. The V call is TRBV20-1, the J call TRBJ2-3, with 7 bases fitting TRBD2. Germline CDR1 DFQATT, CDR2 SNEGSKA (reference sequence). The CDR3 length is 14 residues. Germline trimming cut 7 bases from V and 0 bases from J; bases unmatched to any gene: 7. The CDR3: CSGEAGTSTDTQYF. CDR3 sequence (DNA): TGCAGTGGGGAAGCGGGGACTAGCACAGATACGCAGTATTTT.

Note on this clonotype: This beta chain is a stray sequence in a library constructed for alpha chains; its clone size is not meaningful. The genes are TRBV20-1 and TRBJ1-3; possibly TRBD1 for D (6 bases). The CDR3 length is 14 residues. V lost 6 bases to trimming and J lost 2 bases, with 14 bases between them. Germline V lookup: CDR1 DFQATT, CDR2 SNEGSKA (reference sequence). In nucleotides, the CDR3 is TGCAGTGCCTCTGAGGGACAAGCTGGAAACACCATATATTTT. It specifies CSASEGQAGNTIYF.

This clonotype is judged medium-sized. This beta chain represents an off-target read in a library built for alpha chains; its size is of limited meaning. The chain's CDR3 is CASSTVGGLFF. For the CDR3, the DNA is TGTGCCAGCAGTACAGTGGGTGGGTTGTTCTTC. The rearrangement links TRBV28 to TRBJ2-1, with unresolved D. The CDR3 covers 11 residues. V lost 5 bases, J lost 15 bases, and 14 bases lay in between. The germline gives CDR1 MDHEN, CDR2 SYDVKM.

The sample holds many counts of this clonotype. Since it is a stray read in a library aimed at alpha chains, this beta chain has a size that is not meaningful. The chain joins TRBV13 to TRBJ2-7, with D uncertain. The V gene lost 2 bases and the J gene lost 1 base, with 9 bases spanning the gap. This CDR3 has 14 amino acids. CDR1 is PRHDT, CDR2 FYEKMQ, per germline (reference sequence). CDR3 protein: CASSLMAESYEQYF. For the CDR3, the DNA is TGTGCCAGCAGCTTAATGGCAGAGTCCTACGAGCAGTACTTC.

The table lists this clonotype with many counts. As an off-target read in a library built for alpha chains, this beta chain has a frequency of little significance. The J gene is TRBJ2-2, the V gene TRBV9; 11 nucleotides align to TRBD1. The CDR3 is made up of 16 amino acids. The V gene's germline CDR1 is SGDLS and CDR2 YYNGEE. Unmatched junction bases numbered 6, after V lost 4 bases and J lost 4 bases. For the CDR3, the DNA is TGTGCCAGCAGCCTATCCGGGACAGGGGGCACCGGGGAGCTGTTTTTT. This encodes CASSLSGTGGTGELFF.

This clonotype was recorded many times. This beta chain lies outside the target of a library built for alpha chains; its clone size means little. This chain links TRBV12-3 or TRBV12-4 with TRBJ1-6, with 8 bases fitting TRBD1. CDR3 length equals 15 residues. J gave up 6 bases and V 6 bases, and 7 bases lay outside the gene matches. CDR3 amino acids: CASRDGDRLNSPLHF. DNA for the CDR3: TGTGCCAGCAGGGACGGGGACAGGCTTAATTCACCCCTCCACTTT.

This clonotype is medium-sized within its sample. The library was prepared for alpha chains; this beta chain is a stray read, so its frequency means little. This chain joins TRBV4-1 and TRBJ2-2; D is ambiguous. V lost 1 base, J lost 4 bases, and 10 bases lay in between. The CDR3 totals 15 residues. CDR1 and CDR2 from the germline V gene are MGHRA and YSYEKL. CDR3 DNA: TGCGCCAGCAGCCAAGGGTCGGCGGTCACCGGGGAGCTGTTTTTT. This gives the protein CASSQGSAVTGELFF.

This clonotype was counted at least ten times. This beta chain is an unintended read in a library built for alpha chains; its size means little. CDR3 amino acids: CSVHSGVGNEQFF. The CDR3 DNA reads TGCAGTGTACATAGCGGGGTGGGTAATGAGCAGTTCTTC. The chain links TRBV20-1 to TRBJ2-1; 8 bases line up with TRBD2. CDR1 is DFQATT and CDR2 is SNEGSKA in the germline V gene (reference sequence). Germline trimming cut 7 bases from V and 7 bases from J; bases unmatched to any gene: 9. The CDR3 loop spans 13 amino acids.

This clonotype is medium-sized (0.01 to 0.1%) by share. This beta chain is off target for a library built for alpha chains, so its abundance means little. The rearrangement links TRBV28 to TRBJ1-1; tentatively, D is TRBD1 (6 bases). V was trimmed by 4 bases and J by 1 base, leaving 10 bases between them. The CDR3 extends over 14 amino acids. Per germline, CDR1 MDHEN and CDR2 SYDVKM. The CDR3 DNA reads as TGTGCCAGCAGTTCTGGACAGCCGAACACTGAAGCTTTCTTT. This encodes CASSSGQPNTEAFF.

By share, this clonotype ranks as medium-sized. This beta chain is a stray read from a library made for alpha chains; its abundance is not meaningful. CDR3 DNA: TGTGCCAGCAGCCCCTACCCGGGTCAGCCCCAGCATTTT. Protein sequence: CASSPYPGQPQHF. The chain couples TRBV7-9 to TRBJ1-5; the D is unclear. CDR1 and CDR2 (germline): SEHNR, FQNEAQ (reference sequence). The CDR3 totals 13 residues. The V and J ends lost 5 bases and 6 bases respectively, with 11 bases between them.

This clonotype was detected many times. This beta chain turned up in a library designed for alpha chains; as an off-target read, its abundance says little. The CDR3, as DNA: TGTGCCAGCAGCTTAGATGGGGGGCGCGGAGAAAAACTGTTTTTT. It is translated as CASSLDGGRGEKLFF. The J gene is TRBJ1-4, the V gene TRBV7-2, with a possible D match to TRBD1 (6 bases). The V gene lost 1 base and the J gene lost 8 bases, with 14 bases spanning the gap. The germline gives CDR1 SGHTA, CDR2 FQGNSA. The CDR3 consists of 15 residues.

By its share, this clonotype is medium-sized (0.01 to 0.1%). A library prepared for alpha chains yielded this beta chain as an off-target read; its size is of little meaning. CDR3 sequence reads: CRGQGTLKSADTQYF. CDR3 nucleotide sequence: TGCAGGGGGCAGGGGACGTTGAAGTCAGCAGATACGCAGTATTTT. The chain carries TRBV20-1 and TRBJ2-3, with a tentative D call TRBD1 (6 bases). The CDR3 length is 15 residues. CDR1 and CDR2 (germline): DFQATT, SNEGSKA (reference sequence).

By proportion, this clonotype is medium-sized. In a library made to pick up alpha chains, this beta chain is a stray read with a size that means little. The V gene is TRBV7-2, the J gene TRBJ2-4; D unclear. Trimming removed 1 base from V and 9 bases from J, with 4 bases in between. The germline CDR1 and CDR2 sequences are SGHTA and FQGNSA. CDR3 length: 11 residues. CDR3 loop: CASSLESIQYF. The CDR3 DNA reads as TGTGCCAGCAGCTTAGAAAGCATTCAGTACTTC.

This clonotype was seen ten or more times. The size of this beta chain means little, since it is a stray read in a library made for alpha chains. The chain combines TRBV4-2 with TRBJ1-1; weak D call: TRBD1 (6 bases). The V gene's germline CDR1 is LGHNA and CDR2 YNFKEQ. CDR3 size: 17 residues. V was cut by 3 bases and J by 3 bases, with 20 bases left in between. CDR3 in DNA: TGTGCCAGCAGCCAGGCCCCGGGACAAGTTCTTTACACTGAAGCTTTCTTT. Translation gives CASSQAPGQVLYTEAFF.

This clonotype counts as medium-sized. This beta chain came through as a stray read in a library set up for alpha chains, and its size says little. The chain joins TRBV5-4 to TRBJ2-1; 12 bases map to TRBD1. Germline CDR1 SGHNT, CDR2 YYREEE (reference sequence). V gave up 4 bases and J gave up 9 bases; unmatched junction bases: 8. The CDR3 spans 15 residues. The CDR3 coding sequence is TGTGCCAGCAGCCCACCGGGACAGGGGGCAGGTGAGCAGTTCTTC. Protein: CASSPPGQGAGEQFF. Combining the CDR3 with reference TRBV5-4 and TRBJ2-1 gives the whole variable domain ETGVTQSPTHLIKTRGQQVTLRCSSQSGHNTVSWYQQALGQGPQFIFQYYREEENGRGNFPPRFSGLQFPNYSSELNVNALELDDSALYLCASSPPGQGAGEQFFGPGTRLTVL.

This clonotype came up many times. Because the library targeted alpha chains, this beta chain is an off-target read whose size means little. The chain uses TRBV11-2 and TRBJ1-1, with TRBD1 matching 7 bases. The germline gives CDR1 SGHAT, CDR2 FQNNGV. Unmatched junction bases numbered 3, after V lost 5 bases and J lost 0 bases. The CDR3 loop spans 14 amino acids. CDR3 nucleotide sequence: TGTGCCAGCAGCCGAACAGGGGTGAACACTGAAGCTTTCTTT. It encodes CASSRTGVNTEAFF.

This clonotype was recorded at least ten times. Because this beta chain is a stray read in a library intended to capture alpha chains, its abundance should not be given much weight. The chain recombines TRBV6-1 with TRBJ1-1; 8 bases agree with TRBD1. Trimming removed 1 base from V and 3 bases from J; junction bases left unmatched: 1. Germline-derived CDR1 and CDR2 are MNHNS and SASEGT. CDR3 length equals 14 residues. CDR3 amino acids: CASSEDRGDTEAFF. Written as DNA, the CDR3 is TGTGCCAGCAGTGAAGACAGGGGGGACACTGAAGCTTTCTTT.

In its sample, this clonotype is large. The size of this beta chain means little, since it is a stray read in a library made for alpha chains. The chain employs TRBV7-8 and TRBJ1-1, with a tentative D call TRBD1 (5 bases). CDR1 is SGHVS, CDR2 FQNEAQ, per germline. The CDR3 consists of 13 residues. Trimming took off 5 bases at V and 2 bases at J, with 9 bases between the two ends. For the CDR3, the DNA is TGTGCCAGCAGCATCGACAGAAACACTGAAGCTTTCTTT. It encodes CASSIDRNTEAFF.

This clonotype was recorded many times. Found in a library prepared for alpha chains, this beta chain is an off-target read, and its abundance has little meaning. The CDR3 reads CASSVAEGRGETQYF. CDR3 in DNA: TGTGCCAGCAGCGTAGCTGAGGGGCGGGGAGAGACCCAGTACTTC. The J gene is TRBJ2-5, the V gene TRBV9, with a possible D match to TRBD2 (6 bases). From germline, CDR1 is SGDLS and CDR2 YYNGEE. Deletions cut 0 bases from V and 4 bases from J, with 13 bases between. CDR3 length equals 15 residues. The full variable domain, its missing parts supplied by reference TRBV9 and TRBJ2-5, is DSGVTQTPKHLITATGQRVTLRCSPRSGDLSVYWYQQSLDQGLQFLIQYYNGEERAKGNILERFSAQQFPDLHSELNLSSLELGDSALYFCASSVAEGRGETQYFGPGTRLLVL.

This clonotype appeared many times. The library was built for alpha chains, so this beta chain is an off-target read and its size means little. J is TRBJ1-1 and V is TRBV30; TRBD1 is a possible D gene (5 bases). Trimming removed 7 bases at V and 0 bases at J, with 12 bases between. In germline, CDR1 is GTSNPN, CDR2 SVGIG (reference sequence). The CDR3 loop spans 13 amino acids. Here the CDR3 DNA reads TGTGCCTACCGACAGTACATGAACACTGAAGCTTTCTTT. This encodes CAYRQYMNTEAFF.

This clonotype was observed many times. The library was designed around alpha chains, so this beta chain is a stray read whose abundance carries little weight. The rearrangement uses TRBV5-1 and TRBJ2-1, with TRBD2 matching 10 bases. Trimming cost V 0 bases and J 4 bases; bases outside gene matches: 4. This CDR3 region has 16 residues. Germline V gene sequence: CDR1 SGHRS, CDR2 YFSETQ. CDR3 in DNA: TGCGCCAGCAGCTTGGGGACTAGCGGACCTTACAATGAGCAGTTCTTC. Translating gives CASSLGTSGPYNEQFF. Based on the CDR3 plus reference TRBV5-1 and TRBJ2-1, the full variable domain is KAGVTQTPRYLIKTRGQQVTLSCSPISGHRSVSWYQQTPGQGLQFLFEYFSETQRNKGNFPGRFSGRQFSNSRSEMNVSTLELGDSALYLCASSLGTSGPYNEQFFGPGTRLTVL.

This clonotype is medium-sized by share. Being off target in a library aimed at alpha chains, this beta chain has a size of little meaning. The rearrangement uses TRBV10-3 and TRBJ2-1, with 8 positions matching TRBD2. Per the germline V gene, CDR1 is ENHRY and CDR2 is SYGVKD. The length of the CDR3 is 16 residues. V trimming: 5 bases; J trimming: 2 bases; junction bases outside the gene matches: 8. The CDR3 coding sequence is TGTGCCATCAGTTCCGTTAAGCGGGGGCCCTACAATGAGCAGTTCTTC. It is translated as CAISSVKRGPYNEQFF.

By frequency in the sample, this clonotype is medium-sized. This beta chain is a stray sequence in a library constructed for alpha chains; its clone size is not meaningful. This sequence joins TRBV4-2 and TRBJ2-7, with D possibly being TRBD1 or TRBD2 (5 bases each). The ends were cut back, 1 base at V and 1 base at J, with 8 bases in the middle. This CDR3 region has 14 residues. Germline assignment: CDR1 LGHNA and CDR2 YNFKEQ. The CDR3 loop is CASSQVEGSYEQYF. The CDR3 DNA is TGTGCCAGCAGCCAAGTAGAGGGGTCCTACGAGCAGTACTTC.

Points on this clonotype: A library prepared for alpha chains yielded this beta chain as an off-target read; its size is of little meaning. The chain recombines TRBV5-1 with TRBJ1-6; no clear D gene. This CDR3 comprises 13 residues. Trimming cost V 4 bases and J 6 bases, with 8 bases left between them. CDR1 SGHRS and CDR2 YFSETQ come from the germline V gene. As DNA, the CDR3 is TGCGCCAGCAGCCCGGATGTTAATTCACCCCTCCACTTT. Translating it yields CASSPDVNSPLHF.